The clone carrying this T cell receptor (beta chain) was detected many times. Antigen: not known. The data were taken from a study of blood T cells in healthy people across ages. Total RNA, at least 5.5 micrograms per sample, was extracted from PBMCs. General study findings and limits: As age increased, TCR beta diversity per million T cells fell in a roughly linear fashion.

With 6 bases removed from V and 4 bases from J, the gap between germline ends came to 10 bases. The length of the CDR3 is 13 residues. It was with a sample-barcoded 5' primer and a J-beta primer mix that a second PCR of roughly 7 to 12 cycles was run. Each cDNA was tagged by a template-switch adaptor containing 12 random nucleotides. TCRdb ran MiXCR on the 5' RACE reads and lists one entry per CDR3 protein. Of approximately 1,700,000 distinct CDR3 sequences listed, roughly two fifths are singletons. The TCR originated in a human donor in good health. The chain couples TRBV12-3 or TRBV12-4 to TRBJ1-3, with D perhaps matching TRBD1 (5 bases). Sequenced: blood. The CDR3 spells CASRGAAGNTIYF. For the CDR3, the DNA is TGTGCCAGCAGAGGGGCAGCAGGAAACACCATATATTTT.